The clone carrying this T cell receptor (beta chain) was found once. Its antigen is not known. The source of the sample is a study of cytomegalovirus exposure and HLA in healthy donors. General observations from the study: The authors enumerated 150 to 200 TCR beta chains as linked to cytomegalovirus. In a later analysis, a missense DCLRE1C variant was linked to TCR beta V- and J-gene trimming.

The PCR used 60 Vbeta and 13 Jbeta primers. Here immunoSEQ multiplex PCR was the method, and the copy in TCRdb shows in-frame clones only, minus some. This sample has approximately 140,000 clones, with 66% found just once. The V and J ends lost 6 bases and 1 base, in that order; junction bases with no gene match: 6. Germline-derived CDR1 and CDR2 are ENHRY and SYGVKD. CDR3 size: 16 residues. Donors counted as nominally healthy when sampled, yet unrecorded immune exposures were likely. Sequencing used PBMCs. V is TRBV10-3 and J is TRBJ1-1, with 12 bases that match TRBD1. The origin of this receptor is a woman aged 60 to 75 in good health and CMV-seronegative. The CDR3 here is CAIRGQGARGNTEAFF. DNA of the CDR3: TGTGCCATCAGGGGACAGGGGGCGCGGGGGAACACTGAAGCTTTCTTT.